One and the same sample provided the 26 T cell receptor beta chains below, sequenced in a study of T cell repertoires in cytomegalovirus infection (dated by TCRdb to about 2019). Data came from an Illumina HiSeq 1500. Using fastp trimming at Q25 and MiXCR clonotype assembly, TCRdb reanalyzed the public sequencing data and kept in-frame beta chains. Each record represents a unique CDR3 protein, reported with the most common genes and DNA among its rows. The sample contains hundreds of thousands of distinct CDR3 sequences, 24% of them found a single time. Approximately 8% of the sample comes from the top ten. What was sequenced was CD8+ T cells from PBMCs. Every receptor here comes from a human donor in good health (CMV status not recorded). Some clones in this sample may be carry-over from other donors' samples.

The CDR3 sequence: CASSYSATQDTGELFF. CDR3 DNA sequence: TGTGCCAGCAGTTACTCTGCTACACAGGACACCGGGGAGCTGTTTTTT. This chain joins TRBV6-6 and TRBJ2-2; a possible D gene is TRBD1 (5 bases). In germline, CDR1 is MNHNY, CDR2 SVGAGI (reference sequence). The CDR3 consists of 16 residues. The V and J ends lost 0 bases and 3 bases respectively, with 11 bases between them.

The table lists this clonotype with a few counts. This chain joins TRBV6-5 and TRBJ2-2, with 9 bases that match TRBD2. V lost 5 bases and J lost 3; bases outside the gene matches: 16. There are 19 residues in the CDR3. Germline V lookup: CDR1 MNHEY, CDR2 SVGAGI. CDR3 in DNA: TGTGCCAGCAGTCAACTGGCCTTGGGGACTAGCAGAGACACCGGGGAGCTGTTTTTT. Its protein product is CASSQLALGTSRDTGELFF.

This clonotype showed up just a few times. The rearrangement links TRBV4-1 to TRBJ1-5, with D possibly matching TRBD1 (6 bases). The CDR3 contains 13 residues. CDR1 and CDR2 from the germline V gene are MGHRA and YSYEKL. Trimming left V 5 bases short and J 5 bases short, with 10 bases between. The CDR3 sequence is CASSVRGDQPQHF. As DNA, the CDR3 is TGCGCCAGCAGCGTCAGGGGTGATCAGCCCCAGCATTTT.

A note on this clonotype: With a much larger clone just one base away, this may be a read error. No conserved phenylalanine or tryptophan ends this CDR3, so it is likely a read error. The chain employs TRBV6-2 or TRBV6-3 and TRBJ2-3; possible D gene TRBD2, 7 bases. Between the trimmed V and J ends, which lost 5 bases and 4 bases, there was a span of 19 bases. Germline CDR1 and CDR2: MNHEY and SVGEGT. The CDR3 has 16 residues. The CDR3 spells CASSPRGGALADTQYL. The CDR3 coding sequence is TGTGCCAGCAGTCCCCGTGGGGGGGCCCTTGCAGATACGCAGTATCTT.

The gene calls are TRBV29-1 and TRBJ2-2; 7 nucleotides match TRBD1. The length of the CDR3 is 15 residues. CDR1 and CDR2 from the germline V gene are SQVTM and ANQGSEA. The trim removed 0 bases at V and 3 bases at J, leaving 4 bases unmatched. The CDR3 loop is CSVEEEQGYTGELFF. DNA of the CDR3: TGCAGCGTTGAAGAGGAACAGGGGTACACCGGGGAGCTGTTTTTT.

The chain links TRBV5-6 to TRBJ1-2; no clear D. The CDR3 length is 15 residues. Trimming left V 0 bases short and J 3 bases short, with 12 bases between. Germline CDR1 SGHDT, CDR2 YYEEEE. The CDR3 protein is CASSLEGRRDYGYTF. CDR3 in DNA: TGTGCCAGCAGCTTGGAAGGGCGCAGAGACTATGGCTACACCTTC.

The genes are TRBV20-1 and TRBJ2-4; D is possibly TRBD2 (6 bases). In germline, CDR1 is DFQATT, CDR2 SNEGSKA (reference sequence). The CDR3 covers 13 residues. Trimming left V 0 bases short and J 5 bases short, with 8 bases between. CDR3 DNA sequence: TGCAGTGCTAGAGAGCGGGGCGAAAACATTCAGTACTTC. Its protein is CSARERGENIQYF.

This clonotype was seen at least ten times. CDR3 loop: CASSWGAGGRQPQHF. The DNA for the CDR3 is TGTGCCAGCAGCTGGGGGGCAGGGGGCCGTCAGCCCCAGCATTTT. V usage is TRBV7-2 and J usage is TRBJ1-5; 8 positions agree with TRBD1. Per the germline V gene, CDR1 is SGHTA and CDR2 is FQGNSA. J lost 6 bases, V lost 4 bases, and 8 bases had no gene match. The CDR3 is 15 residues long.

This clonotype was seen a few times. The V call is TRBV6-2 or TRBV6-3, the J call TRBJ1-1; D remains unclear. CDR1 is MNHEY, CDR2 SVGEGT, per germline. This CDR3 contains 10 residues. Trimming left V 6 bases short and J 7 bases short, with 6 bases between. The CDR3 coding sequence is TGTGCCAGCAGACACATTGAAGCTTTCTTT. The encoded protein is CASRHIEAFF.

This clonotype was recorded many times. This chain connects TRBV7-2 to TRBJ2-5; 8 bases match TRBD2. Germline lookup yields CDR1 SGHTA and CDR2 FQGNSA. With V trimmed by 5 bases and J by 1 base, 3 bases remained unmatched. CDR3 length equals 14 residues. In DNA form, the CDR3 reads TGTGCCAGCAGCCCAGCGGGGGCCCAAGAGACCCAGTACTTC. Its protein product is CASSPAGAQETQYF.

The CDR3 protein is CASRQSVYNEQFF. CDR3 coding DNA: TGTGCCAGCAGGCAGTCCGTTTACAATGAGCAGTTCTTC. The chain links TRBV27 to TRBJ2-1, with D hard to call. The CDR3 has 13 residues. V lost 6 bases, J lost 4 bases, and 10 bases lay in between. Per germline, CDR1 MNHEY and CDR2 SMNVEV (reference sequence).

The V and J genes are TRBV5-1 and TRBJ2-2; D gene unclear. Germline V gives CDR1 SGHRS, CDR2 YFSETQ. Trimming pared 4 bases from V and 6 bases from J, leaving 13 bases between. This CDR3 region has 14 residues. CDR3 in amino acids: CASSRTPFAGELFF. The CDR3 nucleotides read TGCGCCAGCAGCAGGACCCCATTTGCCGGGGAGCTGTTTTTT.

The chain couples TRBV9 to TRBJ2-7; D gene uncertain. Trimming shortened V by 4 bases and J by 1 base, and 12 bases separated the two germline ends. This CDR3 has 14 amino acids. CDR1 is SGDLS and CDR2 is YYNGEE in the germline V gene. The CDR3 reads CASSPSDGSYEQYF. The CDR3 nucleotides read TGTGCCAGCAGCCCATCGGACGGGTCCTACGAGCAGTACTTC.

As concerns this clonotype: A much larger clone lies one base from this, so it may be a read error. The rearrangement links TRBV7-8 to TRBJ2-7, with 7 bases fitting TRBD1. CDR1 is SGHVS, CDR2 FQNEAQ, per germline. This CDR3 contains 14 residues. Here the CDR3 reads CTSSSGTVRYEQYV. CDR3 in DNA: TGTACCAGCAGCTCCGGGACAGTCCGCTACGAGCAGTACGTC.

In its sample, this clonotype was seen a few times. The CDR3 region is CASSSGEDYNEQFF. For the CDR3, the DNA is TGTGCCAGCAGCTCAGGGGAAGACTACAATGAGCAGTTCTTC. This chain joins TRBV5-6 and TRBJ2-1; tentative D call: TRBD1 (6 bases). Trimming took off 3 bases at V and 3 bases at J, with 10 bases between the two ends. The CDR3 loop spans 14 amino acids. Germline CDR1 SGHDT, CDR2 YYEEEE.

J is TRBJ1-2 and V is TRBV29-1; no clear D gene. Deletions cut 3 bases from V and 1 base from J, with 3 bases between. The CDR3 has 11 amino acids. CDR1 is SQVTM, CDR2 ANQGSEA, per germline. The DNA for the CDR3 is TGCAGCGTTGACGTTAACTATGGCTACACCTTC. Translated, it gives CSVDVNYGYTF.

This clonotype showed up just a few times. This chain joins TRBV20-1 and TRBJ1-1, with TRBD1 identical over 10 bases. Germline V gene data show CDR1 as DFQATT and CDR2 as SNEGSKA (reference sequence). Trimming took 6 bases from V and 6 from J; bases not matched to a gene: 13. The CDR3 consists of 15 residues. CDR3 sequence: CSAVGTGDISAEAFF. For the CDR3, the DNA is TGCAGTGCCGTAGGGACAGGGGATATTAGCGCTGAAGCTTTCTTT.

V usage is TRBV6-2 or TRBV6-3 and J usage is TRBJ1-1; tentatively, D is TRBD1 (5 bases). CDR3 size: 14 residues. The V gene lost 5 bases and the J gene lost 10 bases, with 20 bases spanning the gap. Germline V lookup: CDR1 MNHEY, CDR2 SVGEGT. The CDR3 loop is CASSPPPPDQGAFF. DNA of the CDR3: TGTGCCAGCAGTCCTCCCCCCCCGGACCAGGGAGCTTTCTTT.

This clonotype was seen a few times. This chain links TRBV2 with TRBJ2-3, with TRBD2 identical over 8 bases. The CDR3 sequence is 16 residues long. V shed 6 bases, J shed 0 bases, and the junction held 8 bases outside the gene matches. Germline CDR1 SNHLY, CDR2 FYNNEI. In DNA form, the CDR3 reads TGTGCCAGCAGCTGGACTAGCACTGGTAGCACAGATACGCAGTATTTT. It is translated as CASSWTSTGSTDTQYF.

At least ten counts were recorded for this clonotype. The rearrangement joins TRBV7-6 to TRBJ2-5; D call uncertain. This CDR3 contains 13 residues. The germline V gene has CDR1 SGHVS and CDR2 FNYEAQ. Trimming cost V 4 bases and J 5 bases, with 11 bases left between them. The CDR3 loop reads CASSWGLGETQYF. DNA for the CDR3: TGTGCCAGCAGCTGGGGTTTAGGGGAGACCCAGTACTTC.

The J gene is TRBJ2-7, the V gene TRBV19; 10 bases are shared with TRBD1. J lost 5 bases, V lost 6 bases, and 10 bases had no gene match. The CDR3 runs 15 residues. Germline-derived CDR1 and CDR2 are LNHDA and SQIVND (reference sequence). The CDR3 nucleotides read TGTGCCAGTAGCCATACCGGGGACAGGGGCCACGAGCAGTACGTC. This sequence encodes CASSHTGDRGHEQYV.

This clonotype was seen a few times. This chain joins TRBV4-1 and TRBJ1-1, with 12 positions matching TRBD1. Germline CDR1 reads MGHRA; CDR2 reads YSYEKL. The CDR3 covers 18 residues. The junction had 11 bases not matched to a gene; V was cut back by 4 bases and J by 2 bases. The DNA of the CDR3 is TGCGCCAGCAGCCTTCTGGTCCCGGGACAGGGGGCAAACACTGAAGCTTTCTTT. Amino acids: CASSLLVPGQGANTEAFF.

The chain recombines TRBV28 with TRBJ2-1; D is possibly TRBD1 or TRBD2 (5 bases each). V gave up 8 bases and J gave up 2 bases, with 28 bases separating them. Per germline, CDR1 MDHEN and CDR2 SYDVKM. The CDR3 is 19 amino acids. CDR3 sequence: CASGPATPRGQAPYNEQFF. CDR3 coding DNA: TGTGCCAGCGGACCAGCAACCCCGAGGGGCCAGGCACCCTACAATGAGCAGTTCTTC.

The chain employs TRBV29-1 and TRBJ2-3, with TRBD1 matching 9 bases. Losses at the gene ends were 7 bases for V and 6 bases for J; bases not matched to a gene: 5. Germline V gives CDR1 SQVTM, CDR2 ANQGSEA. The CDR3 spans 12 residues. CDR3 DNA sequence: TGCAGCGACCGGGACAGGGAGGATACGCAGTATTTT. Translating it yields CSDRDREDTQYF.

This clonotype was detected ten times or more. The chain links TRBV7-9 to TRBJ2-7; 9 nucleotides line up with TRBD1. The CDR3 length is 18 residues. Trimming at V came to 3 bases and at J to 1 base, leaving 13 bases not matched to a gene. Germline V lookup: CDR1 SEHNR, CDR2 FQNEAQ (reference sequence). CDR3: CASSFAAGQGLGSYEQYF. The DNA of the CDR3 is TGTGCCAGCAGCTTCGCTGCGGGACAGGGTTTAGGGTCCTACGAGCAGTACTTC.

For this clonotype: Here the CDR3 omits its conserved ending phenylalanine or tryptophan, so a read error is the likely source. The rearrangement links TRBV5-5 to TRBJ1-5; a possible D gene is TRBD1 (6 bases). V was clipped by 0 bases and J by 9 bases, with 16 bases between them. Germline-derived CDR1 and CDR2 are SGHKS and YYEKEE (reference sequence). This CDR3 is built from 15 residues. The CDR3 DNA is TGTGCCAGCAGCTTGGGGGGGGGCTTGAGGCGGCCCCAGCATATT. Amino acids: CASSLGGGLRRPQHI.